This TCR beta chain was obtained from a study of T cells in Graves' hyperthyroidism and ophthalmopathy. Germline CDR1 and CDR2: SGHAT and FQDESV (reference sequence). CDR3 length: 15 amino acids. The source material, RNA transcripts, was used to amplify TCR beta CDR3 regions. The TCR CDR3 was amplified in a first-round RT-PCR using the HTBI primer set. TCRdb passed the multiplex PCR reads through MiXCR, listing each CDR3 protein once. This repertoire shows hundreds of thousands of distinct CDR3 sequences, approximately 19% found once; its top ten account for approximately 15%. Study results and caveats: The blood repertoire included most of the expanded thyroid clonotypes above 0.001.

For this clonotype: What it binds is not known. Relative to the germline gene, one junction end is altered; a read error may explain this.

PBMCs came from around 10 ml fresh peripheral blood. The rearrangement joins TRBV11-1 to TRBJ1-4, with D perhaps matching TRBD1 (5 bases). The TCR comes from a woman in her fifties or sixties with Graves' hyperthyroidism that later progressed to Graves' ophthalmopathy. Sequencing input: blood. The CDR3 spells CASSLAPGTNEKLVF. The CDR3 region has the DNA TGTGCCAGCAGCTTAGCCCCCGGGACTAATGAAAAACTGGTTTTT.